This entry describes one TCR beta chain. The source of the sample is a study of blood T cell repertoires in COVID-19. Looked up from germline, CDR1 is ENHRY and CDR2 is SYGVKD. This CDR3 is 18 amino acids long. V was clipped by 3 bases and J by 6 bases; unmatched bases: 11. In the original processing: Scientists estimated how many nucleated cells there were by amplifying reference gene primers. TCRdb keeps only in-frame clones here, not all; method: immunoSEQ multiplex PCR. D and trimming were read from the DNA, whereas the V and J calls and clone size are those reported in that table. The data show about 98,000 clones, around 80% seen once.

This chain links TRBV10-3 with TRBJ2-2; 12 bases align to TRBD1. The sequenced sample consisted of peripheral blood. This TCR derives from a man at least 80 years old with acute or convalescent COVID-19. The CDR3 here is CAISDAGGRDRGPGELFF. As DNA, the CDR3 is TGTGCCATCAGTGACGCAGGGGGCCGGGACAGGGGGCCCGGGGAGCTGTTTTTT.